In its sample, the clone carrying this T cell receptor (beta chain) was seen a few times. These data originate in a study of shared clonotypes between healthy human individuals. Germline CDR1 and CDR2: MNHNS and SASEGT. The CDR3 is 15 amino acids. Trimming removed 2 bases at V and 3 bases at J, with 13 bases between. A CD45RA+ naive subset and a CD45RA-negative memory subset were split from CD4+ cells. Assay: immunoSEQ multiplex PCR; the TCRdb copy retains only in-frame clones and omits some. The sample carries roughly 220,000 clones, 65% recorded once. The receptor's source is a man under 40 in good health. The chain couples TRBV6-1 to TRBJ1-2, with D maybe TRBD1 (5 bases). The sample taken for sequencing was memory CD4+ T cells sorted from blood. Specified subset: CD45RA-negative fraction. CDR3 DNA sequence: TGTGCCAGCAGTGAAAGTTGGAGGACACACTATGGCTACACCTTC. Translated, it gives CASSESWRTHYGYTF.